The 15 T cell receptor beta chains below come from one sample, sequenced in a study of T-cell memory formation after mild COVID-19. TCRdb re-derived calls from the 5' RACE reads in MiXCR, one entry per CDR3 protein. The sample contains approximately 430,000 distinct CDR3 sequences, around a quarter of which appear only once. The sequenced sample was PBMCs or a T cell subset sorted from them (not recorded which). These TCRs come from an adult woman who had mild COVID-19 (a few samples of this study predate the infection). Cell type and time point are not known.

This clonotype turned up a few times. The CDR3 nucleotides are TGTGCCCTGGGGGGTAGCGGGGGTCTTGAGACCCAGTACTTC. This translates into CALGGSGGLETQYF. The chain links TRBV7-2 to TRBJ2-5; 9 bases line up with TRBD2. V lost 11 bases to trimming and J lost 5 bases; unmatched junction nucleotides: 12. The CDR3 runs 14 residues. Germline CDR1 reads SGHTA; CDR2 reads FQGNSA.

The chain joins TRBV27 to TRBJ2-5; no definite D call. V dropped 0 bases and J dropped 4 bases, with 6 bases sitting between them. The CDR3 is made up of 13 amino acids. The germline V gene encodes CDR1 MNHEY and CDR2 SMNVEV (reference sequence). CDR3 protein: CASSLSLLETQYF. The CDR3, as DNA: TGTGCCAGCAGTTTATCCCTTTTAGAGACCCAGTACTTC.

This clonotype was counted a few times. The genes are TRBV20-1 and TRBJ2-1; the D is unclear. Trimming cost V 3 bases and J 7 bases, with 4 bases left between them. CDR3 size: 10 residues. CDR1 is DFQATT, CDR2 SNEGSKA, per germline (reference sequence). The CDR3 loop reads CSASDNEQFF. DNA of the CDR3: TGCAGTGCTAGTGATAATGAGCAGTTCTTC.

The gene calls are TRBV25-1 and TRBJ2-5; 9 bases fit TRBD1. The germline CDR1 and CDR2 sequences are MGHDK and SYGVNS. The CDR3 has 16 amino acids. V shed 4 bases and J 0 bases; nucleotides not matched to a gene: 6. The DNA of the CDR3 is TGTGCCAGCAGTGGTCAGACAGGGGGGTACCAAGAGACCCAGTACTTC. This encodes CASSGQTGGYQETQYF.

This clonotype has ten or more counts. V and J are TRBV12-3 or TRBV12-4 and TRBJ2-1; 7 bases are a match to TRBD2. V lost 0 bases to trimming and J lost 4 bases; unmatched junction nucleotides: 0. This CDR3 region has 14 residues. CDR3 sequence: CASSLAGGYNEQFF. CDR3 nucleotide sequence: TGTGCCAGCAGTTTAGCGGGAGGGTACAATGAGCAGTTCTTC.

Only a few counts were recorded for this clonotype. The conserved final phenylalanine or tryptophan is absent from the CDR3, which likely points to a read error. It is unclear where the CDR3 begins or ends on the DNA, so no DNA is shown, and the CDR3 is as TCRdb lists it. This chain joins TRBV7-6 and TRBJ2-4; the table gives TRBD1 as D, unverified against the DNA. Germline V gene sequence: CDR1 SGHVS, CDR2 FNYEAQ. The CDR3 is made up of 9 amino acids, end residues included. This CDR3 reads CASSLLEGL.

The V gene is TRBV7-9, the J gene TRBJ1-2; D may be TRBD1 (6 bases). V lost 0 bases, J lost 6 bases, and 8 bases lay in between. From germline, CDR1 is SEHNR and CDR2 FQNEAQ (reference sequence). The length of the CDR3 is 13 residues. CDR3 in DNA: TGTGCCAGCAGCTTAGCGCAGGGGCATGGCTACACCTTC. Amino acids: CASSLAQGHGYTF.

There are a few counts of this clonotype. J is TRBJ1-1 and V is TRBV13, with D possibly TRBD1 on 5 matching bases. The CDR3 spans 14 residues. V lost 2 bases and J 4 bases, leaving 11 bases between the germline ends. Germline-derived CDR1 and CDR2 are PRHDT and FYEKMQ (reference sequence). The chain's CDR3 is CASSLRGGTTEAFF. The CDR3 nucleotides are TGTGCCAGCAGCTTAAGAGGTGGGACCACTGAAGCTTTCTTT. The full variable domain, completed using reference TRBV13 and TRBJ1-1, is AAGVIQSPRHLIKEKRETATLKCYPIPRHDTVYWYQQGPGQDPQFLISFYEKMQSDKGSIPDRFSAQQFSDYHSELNMSSLELGDSALYFCASSLRGGTTEAFFGQGTRLTVV.

This clonotype was seen more than once but under ten times. This sequence joins TRBV20-1 and TRBJ1-5; 8 bases match TRBD1. Germline CDR1 is DFQATT and CDR2 is SNEGSKA (reference sequence). The CDR3 is made up of 15 amino acids. V lost 2 bases to trimming and J lost 7 bases; unmatched junction nucleotides: 10. Here the CDR3 reads CSARNAVTGDQPQHF. In DNA form, the CDR3 reads TGCAGTGCTAGAAACGCCGTGACAGGGGACCAGCCCCAGCATTTT.

V gene TRBV5-1 combines with J gene TRBJ1-1, with D possibly matching TRBD1 (6 bases). CDR1 SGHRS and CDR2 YFSETQ come from the germline V gene. V lost 7 bases to trimming and J lost 0 bases, with 16 bases between them. The CDR3 is 15 residues long. The CDR3: CASVSGADMNTEAFF. CDR3 DNA: TGCGCCAGCGTGTCGGGGGCCGACATGAACACTGAAGCTTTCTTT.

The genes are TRBV30 and TRBJ2-7, with 7 bases matching TRBD2. The CDR3 is 14 residues long. The germline CDR1 and CDR2 sequences are GTSNPN and SVGIG (reference sequence). The trim removed 2 bases at V and 5 bases at J, leaving 9 bases unmatched. In nucleotides, the CDR3 is TGTGCCTGGAGTCCGGGACTAAGTCTCCACGAGCAGTACTTC. Translating gives CAWSPGLSLHEQYF.

This clonotype was observed a few times. The J gene is TRBJ2-2, the V gene TRBV12-3 or TRBV12-4, with TRBD2 as a possible D gene (6 bases). Trimming pared 6 bases from V and 0 bases from J, leaving 14 bases between. The CDR3 is 16 amino acids. CDR3 loop: CASRTAGSSNTGELFF. The CDR3 DNA reads TGTGCCAGCAGGACTGCCGGGAGCTCGAACACCGGGGAGCTGTTTTTT.

This clonotype has more than one count but fewer than ten. The chain employs TRBV9 and TRBJ2-3; D remains unclear. V lost 3 bases to trimming and J lost 8 bases, with 10 bases between them. The CDR3 is 12 residues long. CDR1 is SGDLS and CDR2 is YYNGEE in the germline V gene. CDR3 in amino acids: CASSAPSRTQYF. CDR3 nucleotides: TGTGCCAGCAGCGCTCCATCCCGTACGCAGTATTTT.

There are many counts of this clonotype. The chain links TRBV5-6 to TRBJ1-2; 12 bases fit TRBD1. With V trimmed by 0 bases and J by 3 bases, 9 bases remained unmatched. The CDR3 sequence is 18 residues long. Per germline, CDR1 SGHDT and CDR2 YYEEEE. The CDR3 protein is CASSLARDRGRLDYGYTF. CDR3 DNA sequence: TGTGCCAGCAGCTTGGCCCGGGACAGGGGGCGCCTAGACTATGGCTACACCTTC.

CDR3 DNA: TGTGCCAGCAGCGCGGACAGTGGGGATGAAAAACTGTTTTTT. It encodes CASSADSGDEKLFF. The rearrangement uses TRBV9 and TRBJ1-4, with TRBD1 as a possible D gene (6 bases). V lost 3 bases and J lost 6, with 12 bases in between. CDR1 is SGDLS, CDR2 YYNGEE, per germline. The CDR3 extends over 14 amino acids. The variable domain in full, completed from reference TRBV9 and TRBJ1-4, reads DSGVTQTPKHLITATGQRVTLRCSPRSGDLSVYWYQQSLDQGLQFLIQYYNGEERAKGNILERFSAQQFPDLHSELNLSSLELGDSALYFCASSADSGDEKLFFGSGTQLSVL.